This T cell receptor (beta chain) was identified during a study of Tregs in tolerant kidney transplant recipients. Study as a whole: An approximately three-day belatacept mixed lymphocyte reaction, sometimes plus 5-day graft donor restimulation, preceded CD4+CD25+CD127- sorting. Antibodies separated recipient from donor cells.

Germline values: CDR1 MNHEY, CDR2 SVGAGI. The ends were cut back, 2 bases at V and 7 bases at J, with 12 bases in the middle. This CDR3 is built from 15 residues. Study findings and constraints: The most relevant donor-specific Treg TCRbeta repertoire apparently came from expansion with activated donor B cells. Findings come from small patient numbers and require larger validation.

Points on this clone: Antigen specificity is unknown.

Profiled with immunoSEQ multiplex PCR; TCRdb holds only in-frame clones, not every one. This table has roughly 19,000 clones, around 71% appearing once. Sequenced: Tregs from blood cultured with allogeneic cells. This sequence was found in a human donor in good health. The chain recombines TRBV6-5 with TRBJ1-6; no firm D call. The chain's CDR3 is CASSYLASGNSPLHF. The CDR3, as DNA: TGTGCCAGCAGTTACCTTGCGTCTGGCAATTCACCCCTCCACTTT.